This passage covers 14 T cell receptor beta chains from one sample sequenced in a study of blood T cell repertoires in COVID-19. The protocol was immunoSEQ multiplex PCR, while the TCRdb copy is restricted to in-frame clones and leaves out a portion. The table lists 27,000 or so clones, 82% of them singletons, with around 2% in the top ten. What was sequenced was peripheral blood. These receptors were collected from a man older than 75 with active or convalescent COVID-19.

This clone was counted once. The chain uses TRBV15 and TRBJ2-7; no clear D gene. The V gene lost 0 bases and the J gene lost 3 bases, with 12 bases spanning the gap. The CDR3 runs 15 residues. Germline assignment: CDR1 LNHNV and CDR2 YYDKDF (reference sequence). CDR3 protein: CATSRDQGYYYEQYF. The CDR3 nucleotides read TGTGCCACCAGCAGAGATCAAGGCTACTACTACGAGCAGTACTTC.

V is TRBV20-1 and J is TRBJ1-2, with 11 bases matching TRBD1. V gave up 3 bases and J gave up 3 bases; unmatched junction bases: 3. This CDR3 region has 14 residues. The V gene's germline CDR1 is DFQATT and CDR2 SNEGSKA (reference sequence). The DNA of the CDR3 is TGCAGTGCTAGTTGGACAGGGGGCGACTATGGCTACACCTTC. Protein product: CSASWTGGDYGYTF.

CDR3 DNA sequence: TGTGCCATCAGTGGAGAAGCGGATGAGCAGTTCTTC. This translates into CAISGEADEQFF. The V and J genes are TRBV10-3 and TRBJ2-1; tentatively, D is TRBD2 (5 bases). CDR3 length: 12 amino acids. V lost 4 bases and J lost 8, with 9 bases in between. Germline CDR1 reads ENHRY; CDR2 reads SYGVKD.

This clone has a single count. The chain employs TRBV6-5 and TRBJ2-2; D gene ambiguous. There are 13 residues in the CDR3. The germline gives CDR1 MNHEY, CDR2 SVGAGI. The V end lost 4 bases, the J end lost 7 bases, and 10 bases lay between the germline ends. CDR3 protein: CASSLREDGELFF. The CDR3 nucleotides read TGTGCCAGCAGTTTGCGAGAGGACGGGGAGCTGTTTTTT.

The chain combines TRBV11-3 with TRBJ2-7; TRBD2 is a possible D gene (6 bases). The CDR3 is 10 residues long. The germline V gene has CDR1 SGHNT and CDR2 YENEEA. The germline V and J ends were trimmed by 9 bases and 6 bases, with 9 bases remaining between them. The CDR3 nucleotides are TGTGCCAGGAAGGAGGGCGAGCAGTACTTC. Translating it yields CARKEGEQYF.

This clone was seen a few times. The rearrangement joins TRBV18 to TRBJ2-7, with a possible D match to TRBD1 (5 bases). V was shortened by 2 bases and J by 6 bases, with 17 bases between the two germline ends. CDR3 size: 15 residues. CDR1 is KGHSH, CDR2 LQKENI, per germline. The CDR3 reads CASSPGQDKVGEQYF. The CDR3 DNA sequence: TGTGCCAGCTCACCAGGGCAGGACAAGGTGGGCGAGCAGTACTTC.

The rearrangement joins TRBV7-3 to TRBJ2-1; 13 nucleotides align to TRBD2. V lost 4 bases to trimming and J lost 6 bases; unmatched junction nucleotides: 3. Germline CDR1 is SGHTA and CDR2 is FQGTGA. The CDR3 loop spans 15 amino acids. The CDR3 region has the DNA TGTGCCAGCAGCTCGACTAGCGGGGGGTTCAATGAGCAGTTCTTC. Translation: CASSSTSGGFNEQFF. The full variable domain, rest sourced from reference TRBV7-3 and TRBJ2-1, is GAGVSQTPSNKVTEKGKYVELRCDPISGHTALYWYRQSLGQGPEFLIYFQGTGAADDSGLPNDRFFAVRPEGSVSTLKIQRTERGDSAVYLCASSSTSGGFNEQFFGPGTRLTVL.

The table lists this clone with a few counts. CDR3 loop: CASSEAKSELGYEQYF. The CDR3 bases are TGTGCCAGCAGTGAAGCAAAGTCGGAGCTAGGCTACGAGCAGTACTTC. This chain links TRBV6-1 with TRBJ2-7, with D uncertain. Per germline, CDR1 MNHNS and CDR2 SASEGT. The germline V and J ends were trimmed by 0 bases and 3 bases, with 15 bases remaining between them. The CDR3 runs to 16 residues.

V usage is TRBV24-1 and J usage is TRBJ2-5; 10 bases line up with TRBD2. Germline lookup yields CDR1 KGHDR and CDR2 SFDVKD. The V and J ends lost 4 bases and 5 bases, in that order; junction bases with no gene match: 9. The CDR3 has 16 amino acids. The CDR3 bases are TGTGCCACCAGTGAACTATCTAGCGGGGGCTGGGAGACCCAGTACTTC. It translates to CATSELSSGGWETQYF.

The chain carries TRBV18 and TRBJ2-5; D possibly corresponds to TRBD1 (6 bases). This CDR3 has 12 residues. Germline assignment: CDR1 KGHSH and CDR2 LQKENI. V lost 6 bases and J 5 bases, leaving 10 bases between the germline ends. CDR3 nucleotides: TGTGCCAGCTCGGGGGCCCGGGAGACCCAGTACTTC. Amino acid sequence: CASSGARETQYF.

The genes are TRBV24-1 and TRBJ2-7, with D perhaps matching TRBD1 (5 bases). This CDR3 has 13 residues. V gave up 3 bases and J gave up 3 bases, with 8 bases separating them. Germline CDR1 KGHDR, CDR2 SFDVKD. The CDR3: CATSDRGDYEQYF. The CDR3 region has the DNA TGTGCCACCAGTGATAGGGGTGACTACGAGCAGTACTTC.

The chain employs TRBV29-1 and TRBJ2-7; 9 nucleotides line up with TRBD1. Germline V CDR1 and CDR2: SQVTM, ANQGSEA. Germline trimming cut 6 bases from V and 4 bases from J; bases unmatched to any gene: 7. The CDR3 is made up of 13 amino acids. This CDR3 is CSVTGQGPYEQYF. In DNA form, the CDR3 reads TGCAGCGTCACGGGACAGGGTCCATACGAGCAGTACTTC.

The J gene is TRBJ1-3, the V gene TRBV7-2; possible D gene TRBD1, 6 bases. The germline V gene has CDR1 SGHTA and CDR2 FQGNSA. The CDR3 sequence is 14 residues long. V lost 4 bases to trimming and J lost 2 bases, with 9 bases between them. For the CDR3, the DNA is TGTGCCAGCAGCTCAGGGGCCCCTGGAAACACCATATATTTT. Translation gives CASSSGAPGNTIYF. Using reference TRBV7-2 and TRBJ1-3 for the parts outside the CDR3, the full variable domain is GAGVSQSPSNKVTEKGKDVELRCDPISGHTALYWYRQSLGQGLEFLIYFQGNSAPDKSGLPSDRFSAERTGGSVSTLTIQRTQQEDSAVYLCASSSGAPGNTIYFGEGSWLTVV.

The CDR3 region is CASSPGGGVTEAFF. The CDR3 DNA follows: TGTGCCAGCTCACCAGGAGGGGGCGTCACTGAAGCTTTCTTT. The V and J genes are TRBV18 and TRBJ1-1; the match to TRBD1 covers 7 bases. After removal of 2 bases from V and 4 bases from J, the junction contained 4 bases not matched to a gene. Germline V gene sequence: CDR1 KGHSH, CDR2 LQKENI. The CDR3 sequence is 14 residues long.